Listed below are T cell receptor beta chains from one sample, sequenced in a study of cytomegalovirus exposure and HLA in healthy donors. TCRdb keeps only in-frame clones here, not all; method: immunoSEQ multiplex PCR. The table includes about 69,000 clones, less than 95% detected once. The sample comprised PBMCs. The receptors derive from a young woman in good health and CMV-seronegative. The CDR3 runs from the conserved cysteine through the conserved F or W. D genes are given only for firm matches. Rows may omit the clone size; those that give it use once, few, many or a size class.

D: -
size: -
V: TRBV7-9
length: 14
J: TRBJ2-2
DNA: TGTGCCAGCAGCGTCATAAGGGGAATCGGGGAGCTGTTTTTT
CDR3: CASSVIRGIGELFF

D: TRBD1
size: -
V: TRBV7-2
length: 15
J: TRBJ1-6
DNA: TGTGCCAGCAGCCCAGTAGGGACAGGGAATTCACCCCTCCACTTT
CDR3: CASSPVGTGNSPLHF

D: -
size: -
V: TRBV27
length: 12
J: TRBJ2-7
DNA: TGTGCCAGCAGGGACAACCCCTACGAGCAGTACTTC
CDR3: CASRDNPYEQYF

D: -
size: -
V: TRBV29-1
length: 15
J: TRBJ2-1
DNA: TGCAGCGTTGAAGATTCGTCCAGCTCCTACAATGAGCAGTTCTTC
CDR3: CSVEDSSSSYNEQFF

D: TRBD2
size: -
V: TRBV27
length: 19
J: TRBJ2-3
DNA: TGTGCCAGCAAATCAGGGCCGGGACTAGCGGGACGGTCCACAGATACGCAGTATTTT
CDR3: CASKSGPGLAGRSTDTQYF

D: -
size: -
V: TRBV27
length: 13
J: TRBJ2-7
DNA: TGTGCCAGCAGCCTCGGGGGGCGCTACGAGCAGTACTTC
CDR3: CASSLGGRYEQYF

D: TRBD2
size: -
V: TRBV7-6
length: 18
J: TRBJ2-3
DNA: TGTGCCAGCAGCTTAGCGGGAATTAGTAGCGGGGGGGCGGATACGCAGTATTTT
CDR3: CASSLAGISSGGADTQYF

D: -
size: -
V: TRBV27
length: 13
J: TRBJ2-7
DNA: TGTGCCAGCAGTTTTTCGGGGAAATACGAGCAGTACTTC
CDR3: CASSFSGKYEQYF

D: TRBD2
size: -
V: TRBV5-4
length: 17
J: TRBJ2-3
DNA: TGTGCCAGCAGCACCAGACTAGCGGGGGTGTCCACAGATACGCAGTATTTT
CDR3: CASSTRLAGVSTDTQYF

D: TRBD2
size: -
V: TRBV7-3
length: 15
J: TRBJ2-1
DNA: TGTGCCAGCAGCTTATTAGCGGGGGGGTTCAATGAGCAGTTCTTC
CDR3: CASSLLAGGFNEQFF

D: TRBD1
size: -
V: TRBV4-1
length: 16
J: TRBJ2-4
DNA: TGCGCCAGCAGCCAAGCCCAGACAGGGGCAGCGAACATTCAGTACTTC
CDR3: CASSQAQTGAANIQYF

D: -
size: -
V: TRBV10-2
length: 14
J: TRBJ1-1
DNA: TGCGCCAGCGCGGCAGCAGGGGTGAACACTGAAGCTTTCTTT
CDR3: CASAAAGVNTEAFF

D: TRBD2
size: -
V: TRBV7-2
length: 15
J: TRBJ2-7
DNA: TGTGCCAGCAGCTTAGAAGGCGGGGGGTCCTACGAGCAGTACTTC
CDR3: CASSLEGGGSYEQYF

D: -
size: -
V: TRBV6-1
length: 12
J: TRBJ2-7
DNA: TGTGCCAGCAGTGAATGGTGGGCCGAGCAGTACTTC
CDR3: CASSEWWAEQYF

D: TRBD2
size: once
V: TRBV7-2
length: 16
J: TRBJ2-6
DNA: TGTGCCAGCAGCTTAGTTGGGGGGGCTGGGGCCAACGTCCTGACTTTC
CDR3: CASSLVGGAGANVLTF

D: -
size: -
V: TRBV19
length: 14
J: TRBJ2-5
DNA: TGTGCCAGTAGTACGATCACAGGGATCGAGACCCAGTACTTC
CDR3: CASSTITGIETQYF

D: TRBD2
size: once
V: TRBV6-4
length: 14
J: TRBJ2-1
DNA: TGTGCCAGCAGATGGACTAGCGGTTCCAATGAGCAGTTCTTC
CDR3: CASRWTSGSNEQFF

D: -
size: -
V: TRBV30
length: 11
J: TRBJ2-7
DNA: TGTGCCTGGGAACGGGGTTTGGAGCAGTACTTC
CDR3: CAWERGLEQYF

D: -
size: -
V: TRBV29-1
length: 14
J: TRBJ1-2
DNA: TGCAGCGTTGAAGATGAGGTGGAATCGAGGGGCTACACCTTC
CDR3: CSVEDEVESRGYTF

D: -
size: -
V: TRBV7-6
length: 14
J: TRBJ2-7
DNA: TGTGCCAGCAGCTTAGGGGCTAGCACCTACGAGCAGTACTTC
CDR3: CASSLGASTYEQYF

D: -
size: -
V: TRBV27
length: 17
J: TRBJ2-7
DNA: TGTGCCAGCAGTTTTCCCCCGTATGACAGATTGAACTACGAGCAGTACTTC
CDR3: CASSFPPYDRLNYEQYF

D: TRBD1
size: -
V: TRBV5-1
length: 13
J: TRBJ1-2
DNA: TGCGCCAGCAGCGACAGGGGCGTCTATGGCTACACCTTC
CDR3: CASSDRGVYGYTF

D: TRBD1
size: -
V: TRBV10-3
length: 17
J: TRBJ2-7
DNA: TGTGCCATCAGTGAGTCGTTGGGACAGGGGGCGAGAGAGGAGCAGTACTTC
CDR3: CAISESLGQGAREEQYF

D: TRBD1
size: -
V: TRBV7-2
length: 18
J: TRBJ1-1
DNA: TGTGCCAGCAGCGTTGATTCGCAGGGGGGCCTCATGAACACTGAAGCTTTCTTT
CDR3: CASSVDSQGGLMNTEAFF

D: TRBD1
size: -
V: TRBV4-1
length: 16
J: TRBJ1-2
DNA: TGCGCCAGCAGCCAAGTTGCCGGGACAGGGGCTTTCGTCTACACCTTC
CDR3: CASSQVAGTGAFVYTF

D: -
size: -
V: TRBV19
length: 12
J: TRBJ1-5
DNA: TGTGCCAGTTCCGACACTAATCAGCCCCAGCATTTT
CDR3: CASSDTNQPQHF

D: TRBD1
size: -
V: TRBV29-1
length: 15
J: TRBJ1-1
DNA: TGCAGCGTATTTACCTACAGGGGGGGGGACACTGAAGCTTTCTTT
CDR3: CSVFTYRGGDTEAFF

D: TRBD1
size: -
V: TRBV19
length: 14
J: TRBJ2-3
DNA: TGTGCCAGTAGTACCGACAGGGGGGCAGATACGCAGTATTTT
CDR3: CASSTDRGADTQYF

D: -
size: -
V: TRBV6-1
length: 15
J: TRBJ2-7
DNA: TGTGCCAGCAGTGAAGGGGAGCGGGCGAAATACGAGCAGTACTTC
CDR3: CASSEGERAKYEQYF

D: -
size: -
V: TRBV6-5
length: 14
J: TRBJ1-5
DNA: TGTGCCAGCAGACGAGGCCCTAGCAATCAGCCCCAGCATTTT
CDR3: CASRRGPSNQPQHF

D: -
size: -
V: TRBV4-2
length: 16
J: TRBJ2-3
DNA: TGTGCCAGCAGCCAAACTTTCGGGGGTGGCACAGATACGCAGTATTTT
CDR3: CASSQTFGGGTDTQYF

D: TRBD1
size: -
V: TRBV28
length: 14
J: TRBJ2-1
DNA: TGTGCCAGCAGACCACAGGGGCCCTACAATGAGCAGTTCTTC
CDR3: CASRPQGPYNEQFF

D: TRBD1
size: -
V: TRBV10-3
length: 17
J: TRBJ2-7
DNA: TGTGCCATCAGTGAGTCGAGGACAGGGTGGGGTCGTGACGAGCAGTACTTC
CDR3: CAISESRTGWGRDEQYF

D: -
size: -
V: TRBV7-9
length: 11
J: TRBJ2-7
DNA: TGTGCCAGCAGCTTCAACGGTCCCCCGTACTTC
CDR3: CASSFNGPPYF

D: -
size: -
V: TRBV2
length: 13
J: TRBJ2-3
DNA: TGTGCCAGCAGTGATCTCGGTAGAGATACGCAGTATTTT
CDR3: CASSDLGRDTQYF

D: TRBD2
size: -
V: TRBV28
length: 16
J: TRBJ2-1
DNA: TGTGCCAGCAGTTGGGAGCGGGGTAGCTCCTACAATGAGCAGTTCTTC
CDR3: CASSWERGSSYNEQFF

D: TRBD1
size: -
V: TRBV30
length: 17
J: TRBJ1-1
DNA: TGTGCCTGGAGTGCTTCCGCTCTAGGGACAGCCAACACTGAAGCTTTCTTT
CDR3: CAWSASALGTANTEAFF

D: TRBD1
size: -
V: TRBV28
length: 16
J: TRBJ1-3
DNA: TGTGCCAGCAGAGACAGGGCCTCGAGCTCTGGAAACACCATATATTTT
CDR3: CASRDRASSSGNTIYF

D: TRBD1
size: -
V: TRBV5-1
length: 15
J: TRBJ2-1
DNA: TGCGCCAGCAGCTTCGGACAGGATCTAGTCAATGAGCAGTTCTTC
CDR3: CASSFGQDLVNEQFF

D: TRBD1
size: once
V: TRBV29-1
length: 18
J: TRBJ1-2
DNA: TGCAGCGTCTTCCCCGCCGGGACAGGGGGCTACCAGGACTATGGCTACACCTTC
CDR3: CSVFPAGTGGYQDYGYTF

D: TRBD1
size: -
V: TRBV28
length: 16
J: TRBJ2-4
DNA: TGTGCCAGCAGTTTCGGGGGACAGGGGGTTATAAACATTCAGTACTTC
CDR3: CASSFGGQGVINIQYF

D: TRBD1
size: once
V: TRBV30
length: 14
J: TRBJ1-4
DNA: TGTGCCTGGAGTCAGGGGGGCGGTAATGAAAAACTGTTTTTT
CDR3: CAWSQGGGNEKLFF